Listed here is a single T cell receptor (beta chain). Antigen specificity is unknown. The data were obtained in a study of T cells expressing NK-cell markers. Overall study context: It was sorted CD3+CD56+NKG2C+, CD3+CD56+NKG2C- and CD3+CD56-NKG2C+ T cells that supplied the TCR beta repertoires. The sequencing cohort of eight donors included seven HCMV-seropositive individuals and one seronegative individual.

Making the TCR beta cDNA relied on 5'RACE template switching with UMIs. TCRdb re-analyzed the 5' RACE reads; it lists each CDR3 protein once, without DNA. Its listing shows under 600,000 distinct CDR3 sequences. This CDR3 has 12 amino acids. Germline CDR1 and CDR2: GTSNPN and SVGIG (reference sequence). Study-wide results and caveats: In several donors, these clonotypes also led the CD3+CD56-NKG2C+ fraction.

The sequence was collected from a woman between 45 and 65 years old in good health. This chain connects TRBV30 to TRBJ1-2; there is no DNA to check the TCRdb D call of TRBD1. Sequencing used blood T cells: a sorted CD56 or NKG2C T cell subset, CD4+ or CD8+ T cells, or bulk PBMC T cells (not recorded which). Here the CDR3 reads CAWSDRGMGYTF.